This T cell receptor beta chain is from a study of early T cells in non-severe SARS-CoV-2 infection. Individual cDNA molecules received unique molecular identifiers during library preparation. TCRdb reanalysed the 5' RACE reads using MiXCR and keeps one entry per CDR3 protein. Altogether around 70,000 distinct CDR3 sequences are present, 15% to 19% being singletons, with the ten largest covering approximately 12%. Regarding the study as a whole: There was a bias toward anti-spike CD8 responses in VDJdb matching, which missed private and CD4 specificities.

In its sample, this clonotype was seen a few times. Its target is unknown. Germline V gene sequence: CDR1 LGHNA, CDR2 YNFKEQ. The germline V and J ends were trimmed by 0 bases and 3 bases, with 12 bases remaining between them. This CDR3 comprises 16 residues. Input material: whole blood. This chain uses TRBV4-2 with TRBJ2-1; a weak D match, TRBD1 (6 bases). The sequence was collected from an adult who was a healthcare worker with PCR-confirmed SARS-CoV-2 infection or an uninfected control (not recorded which). The CDR3 protein is CASSQDKGRGYNEQFF. CDR3 DNA sequence: TGTGCCAGCAGCCAAGATAAGGGCAGGGGCTACAATGAGCAGTTCTTC.